This TCR beta chain emerged from a study of CD8+ T cells in alopecia areata. The sequencing template was cDNA reverse transcribed from extracted RNA. Profiled with immunoSEQ multiplex PCR; TCRdb holds only in-frame clones, not every one. This table has about 120,000 clones, 40% to 55% appearing once. Trimming removed 8 bases from V and 3 bases from J, with 11 bases in between. The CDR3 is made up of 11 amino acids. CDR1 and CDR2 from the germline V gene are SQVTM and ANQGSEA. This chain connects TRBV29-1 to TRBJ2-7, with D perhaps TRBD1 (5 bases). This receptor was taken from a human donor with alopecia areata. Material for sequencing was NKG2D-low CD8+ T cells sorted from blood. CDR3 DNA sequence: TGCAGCATTCGACAGAACTACGAGCAGTACTTC. Amino acids: CSIRQNYEQYF.